A single sample gave rise to the 31 T cell receptor beta chains below, sequenced in a study of blood T cell repertoires in COVID-19. The table came from immunoSEQ multiplex PCR; TCRdb's copy has only in-frame clones and leaves some out. Counted here are roughly 90,000 clones, approximately 85% occurring once; the ten biggest clones make up over 10%. Sequencing used peripheral blood. The receptors shown here come from a human donor in a cohort sampled during active COVID-19.

This chain uses TRBV11-2 with TRBJ2-1; D is possibly TRBD2 (6 bases). The CDR3 runs 15 residues. Germline loops: CDR1 SGHAT, CDR2 FQNNGV. Trimming took 6 bases from V and 7 from J, leaving 19 bases between them. The CDR3 DNA sequence: TGTGCCAGCAGGGATGGAGGGAAGGGATTTAATGAGCAGTTCTTC. Its protein is CASRDGGKGFNEQFF.

CDR3 sequence: CAWSVDGTGANVLTF. CDR3 DNA: TGTGCCTGGAGTGTAGACGGGACTGGGGCCAACGTCCTGACTTTC. The rearrangement links TRBV30 to TRBJ2-6; perhaps TRBD2 as D (5 bases). There are 15 residues in the CDR3. CDR1 GTSNPN and CDR2 SVGIG come from the germline V gene (reference sequence). V was clipped by 0 bases and J by 2 bases, with 8 bases between them.

This clone was picked up one time. The gene calls are TRBV24-1 and TRBJ1-2, with TRBD1 matching 9 bases. The CDR3 is 14 residues long. The germline CDR1 and CDR2 sequences are KGHDR and SFDVKD. After removal of 4 bases from V and 6 bases from J, the junction contained 5 bases not matched to a gene. CDR3 coding DNA: TGTGCCACCAGTGACCTCGGACAGGGGCATGGCTACACCTTC. This encodes CATSDLGQGHGYTF.

The chain combines TRBV9 with TRBJ1-3; D unclear. The CDR3 length is 15 residues. Germline V CDR1 and CDR2: SGDLS, YYNGEE. Trimming left V 4 bases short and J 0 bases short, with 11 bases between. DNA for the CDR3: TGTGCCAGCAGCCTACTTGATAGCTCTGGAAACACCATATATTTT. It is translated as CASSLLDSSGNTIYF. Full variable domain (outside the CDR3, taken from reference TRBV9 and TRBJ1-3): DSGVTQTPKHLITATGQRVTLRCSPRSGDLSVYWYQQSLDQGLQFLIQYYNGEERAKGNILERFSAQQFPDLHSELNLSSLELGDSALYFCASSLLDSSGNTIYFGEGSWLTVV.

The CDR3 DNA reads TGTGCCAGCAGCCCGGGACTGAAGGCTCAGTATTTT. The encoded protein is CASSPGLKAQYF. V usage is TRBV7-3 and J usage is TRBJ2-3, with D possibly being TRBD2 (6 bases). CDR1 SGHTA and CDR2 FQGTGA come from the germline V gene. The CDR3 runs to 12 residues. V lost 5 bases and J lost 12, with 15 bases in between.

This clone was observed a single time. The chain has TRBV7-9 and TRBJ2-5; 11 nucleotides align to TRBD2. The trim removed 1 base at V and 5 bases at J, leaving 12 bases unmatched. Germline V gene sequence: CDR1 SEHNR, CDR2 FQNEAQ (reference sequence). This CDR3 region has 18 residues. Written as DNA, the CDR3 is TGTGCCAGCAGCTTAGGGATTTGGGGACTAGCGGAAGCGGAGACCCAGTACTTC. Its translation: CASSLGIWGLAEAETQYF.

The chain has TRBV5-4 and TRBJ2-5; TRBD1 matches 8 bases. The CDR3 runs to 14 residues. Germline-derived CDR1 and CDR2 are SGHNT and YYREEE (reference sequence). V dropped 1 base and J dropped 5; count of bases not matched to a gene: 4. CDR3 sequence: CASSLQGAGETQYF. The DNA of the CDR3 is TGTGCCAGCAGCTTGCAGGGGGCAGGGGAGACCCAGTACTTC.

The count of this clone is one. V is TRBV6-5 and J is TRBJ1-6; no reliable D call. Germline CDR1 reads MNHEY; CDR2 reads SVGAGI. Trimming took 10 bases from V and 6 from J, leaving 16 bases between them. The CDR3 totals 14 residues. CDR3 protein: CATNRGSGNSPLHF. Written as DNA, the CDR3 is TGTGCCACCAATAGAGGATCGGGTAATTCACCCCTCCACTTT.

This clone was found a few times. The CDR3 DNA reads TGTGCCAGCAGCCCCTCCGGACTGAGCTCCTACGAGCAGTACTTC. This encodes CASSPSGLSSYEQYF. The rearrangement links TRBV7-3 to TRBJ2-7; a possible D gene is TRBD2 (5 bases). The V gene's germline CDR1 is SGHTA and CDR2 FQGTGA. V lost 5 bases to trimming and J lost 0 bases, with 14 bases between them. The CDR3 is 15 residues long.

The rearrangement uses TRBV12-3 or TRBV12-4 and TRBJ1-3; D not resolved. The CDR3 consists of 12 residues. The CDR3 here is CASDFSGNTIYF. In DNA, the CDR3 is TGTGCTTCGGACTTCTCTGGAAACACCATATATTTT.

This clone was detected once. This sequence joins TRBV4-3 and TRBJ2-1; perhaps TRBD1 as D (7 bases). The CDR3 is 16 amino acids. Germline lookup yields CDR1 LGHNA and CDR2 YSLEER. The V and J ends lost 3 bases and 4 bases respectively, with 16 bases between them. CDR3 in DNA: TGCGCCAGCAGCCAGGGTCAGGGGGGACCATACAATGAGCAGTTCTTC. Amino acid sequence: CASSQGQGGPYNEQFF.

V usage is TRBV5-4 and J usage is TRBJ1-1; TRBD1 is a possible D gene (6 bases). The CDR3 totals 14 residues. The V end was cut by 4 bases, the J end by 1 base, with 11 bases between. Per the germline V gene, CDR1 is SGHNT and CDR2 is YYREEE (reference sequence). DNA of the CDR3: TGTGCCAGCAGCCCCTGGACAGCGAACACTGAAGCTTTCTTT. Translated: CASSPWTANTEAFF.

The rearrangement uses TRBV28 and TRBJ1-5; TRBD1 might be the D (5 bases). V lost 2 bases to trimming and J lost 4 bases, with 9 bases between them. CDR1 is MDHEN, CDR2 SYDVKM, per germline. The CDR3 has 14 residues. The CDR3 reads CASSLAGRNQPQHF. The CDR3 bases are TGTGCCAGCAGTTTAGCAGGGAGGAATCAGCCCCAGCATTTT.

This clone occurred once. V gene TRBV6-1 combines with J gene TRBJ1-6, with a possible D match to TRBD1 (6 bases). The V gene's germline CDR1 is MNHNS and CDR2 SASEGT. Trimming left V 0 bases short and J 10 bases short, with 16 bases between. The CDR3 extends over 16 amino acids. As DNA, the CDR3 is TGTGCCAGCAGTGAAGCCCCGGGGGGCGGGGAATCACCCCTCCACTTT. It is translated as CASSEAPGGGESPLHF.

Only a few counts were recorded for this clone. The chain joins TRBV6-5 to TRBJ1-1, with TRBD1 matching over 8 bases. This CDR3 has 16 residues. Germline lookup yields CDR1 MNHEY and CDR2 SVGAGI. The junction had 10 bases not matched to a gene; V was cut back by 3 bases and J by 4 bases. The CDR3 reads CASSYTRGRRSTEAFF. DNA for the CDR3: TGTGCCAGCAGTTATACCAGGGGGCGACGGAGCACTGAAGCTTTCTTT.

The gene calls are TRBV6-5 and TRBJ2-7, with 8 bases matching TRBD1. V shed 6 bases, J shed 4 bases, and the junction held 8 bases outside the gene matches. Germline assignment: CDR1 MNHEY and CDR2 SVGAGI. This CDR3 is built from 14 residues. CDR3 sequence reads: CASSRGPGQYEQYF. CDR3 DNA: TGTGCCAGCAGCAGGGGGCCGGGCCAGTACGAGCAGTACTTC.

The rearrangement joins TRBV30 to TRBJ1-1, with 10 bases aligning to TRBD1. CDR1 is GTSNPN, CDR2 SVGIG, per germline (reference sequence). Losses at the gene ends were 1 base for V and 3 bases for J; bases not matched to a gene: 2. The CDR3 contains 14 residues. The CDR3 is CAWSEGTGDTEAFF. CDR3 nucleotide sequence: TGTGCCTGGAGTGAAGGGACAGGGGACACTGAAGCTTTCTTT. The entire variable domain, with the rest obtained from reference TRBV30 and TRBJ1-1, is as follows: SQTIHQWPATLVQPVGSPLSLECTVEGTSNPNLYWYRQAAGRGLQLLFYSVGIGQISSEVPQNLSASRPQDRQFILSSKKLLLSDSGFYLCAWSEGTGDTEAFFGQGTRLTVV.

The CDR3 protein is CASSLNSGRGDTQYF. The CDR3 bases are TGTGCCAGCAGCTTAAATAGCGGGAGGGGAGATACGCAGTATTTT. J is TRBJ2-3 and V is TRBV5-6, with 11 bases lining up with TRBD2. This CDR3 comprises 15 residues. With 2 bases clipped from V and 5 bases from J, the junction kept 4 bases outside the gene matches. The V gene's germline CDR1 is SGHDT and CDR2 YYEEEE.

The chain recombines TRBV28 with TRBJ2-7, with TRBD2 as a possible D gene (5 bases). Trimming removed 7 bases at V and 4 bases at J, with 11 bases between. Germline loops: CDR1 MDHEN, CDR2 SYDVKM. The CDR3 contains 12 residues. The CDR3 DNA reads TGTGCCAGCACGGGGTCTGTATACGAGCAGTACTTC. This translates into CASTGSVYEQYF.

This clone is termed medium-sized (0.01 to 0.1%). The CDR3 DNA follows: TGCAGCGCCTACGGGGGAGATCGGGAGCTGTTTTTT. This encodes CSAYGGDRELFF. The chain joins TRBV29-1 to TRBJ2-2, with D tentatively TRBD2 (6 bases). Trimming shortened V by 7 bases and J by 9 bases, and 15 bases separated the two germline ends. Germline V gives CDR1 SQVTM, CDR2 ANQGSEA. The CDR3 covers 12 residues.

This chain joins TRBV3-1 (or the pseudogene TRBV3-2) and TRBJ2-7, with a possible D match to TRBD2 (5 bases). The CDR3 has 15 amino acids. From germline, CDR1 is LGHDT and CDR2 YNNKEL (reference sequence). V lost 0 bases and J 3 bases, leaving 12 bases between the germline ends. The CDR3 sequence: CASSQDLGVGYEQYF. For the CDR3, the DNA is TGTGCCAGCAGCCAAGATCTCGGGGTAGGCTACGAGCAGTACTTC.

J is TRBJ1-4 and V is TRBV7-3, with D tentatively TRBD1 (6 bases). Per the germline V gene, CDR1 is SGHTA and CDR2 is FQGTGA. Trimming took off 4 bases at V and 8 bases at J, with 11 bases between the two ends. There are 13 residues in the CDR3. CDR3 in amino acids: CASSSHGGEKLFF. In DNA form, the CDR3 reads TGTGCCAGCAGCTCCCATGGGGGCGAAAAACTGTTTTTT.

V and J are TRBV7-7 and TRBJ2-3; D is unclear. The CDR3 consists of 14 residues. V lost 1 base, J lost 11 bases, and 16 bases lay in between. From germline, CDR1 is SSHAT and CDR2 FNYEAQ (reference sequence). In nucleotides, the CDR3 is TGTGCCAGCAGCTTAGGAACTCCGACTGCCATGCAGTATTTT. Its translation: CASSLGTPTAMQYF.

In this sample, this clone turned up once. The chain joins TRBV4-3 to TRBJ2-3, with 8 nucleotides matching TRBD2. The V and J ends lost 0 bases and 1 base, in that order; junction bases with no gene match: 3. This CDR3 comprises 16 residues. CDR1 LGHNA and CDR2 YSLEER come from the germline V gene. CDR3 sequence: CASSQDFGRGTDTQYF. In DNA form, the CDR3 reads TGCGCCAGCAGCCAAGACTTCGGGAGGGGCACAGATACGCAGTATTTT.

The chain uses TRBV6-2 or TRBV6-3 and TRBJ2-1; 8 bases line up with TRBD2. The germline gives CDR1 MNHEY, CDR2 SVGEGT. Trimming at V came to 6 bases and at J to 7 bases, leaving 11 bases not matched to a gene. This CDR3 contains 15 residues. CDR3 DNA sequence: TGTGCCAGCAGCCGACAGGTCTTAGCGGGAAATGAGCAGTTCTTC. This translates into CASSRQVLAGNEQFF.

The J gene is TRBJ1-1, the V gene TRBV4-2; D ambiguous. The V gene lost 3 bases and the J gene lost 0 bases, with 17 bases spanning the gap. Germline V CDR1 and CDR2: LGHNA, YNFKEQ. This CDR3 region has 17 residues. This CDR3 reads CASSQVAGSVMNTEAFF. The CDR3 DNA follows: TGTGCCAGCAGCCAGGTTGCCGGGTCTGTCATGAACACTGAAGCTTTCTTT.

The chain employs TRBV29-1 and TRBJ1-2; D is ambiguous. Trimming removed 8 bases from V and 8 bases from J, with 18 bases in between. CDR1 SQVTM and CDR2 ANQGSEA come from the germline V gene. This CDR3 spans 12 amino acids. The CDR3 nucleotides are TGCAGCTTCCTCGGCCGGGGTGGGGGCTACACCTTC. It encodes CSFLGRGGGYTF.

The chain uses TRBV9 and TRBJ2-3; D may be TRBD2 (5 bases). CDR3 length: 17 residues. CDR1 is SGDLS and CDR2 is YYNGEE in the germline V gene. V was trimmed by 4 bases and J by 2 bases, leaving 20 bases between them. CDR3 bases: TGTGCCAGCAGCCCCTCCGGGGTCCGGGCCGCCACAGATACGCAGTATTTT. Translation: CASSPSGVRAATDTQYF. The whole variable domain, filled in from reference TRBV9 and TRBJ2-3, reads DSGVTQTPKHLITATGQRVTLRCSPRSGDLSVYWYQQSLDQGLQFLIQYYNGEERAKGNILERFSAQQFPDLHSELNLSSLELGDSALYFCASSPSGVRAATDTQYFGPGTRLTVL.

The chain joins TRBV4-3 to TRBJ2-1; tentatively, D is TRBD2 (6 bases). Germline lookup yields CDR1 LGHNA and CDR2 YSLEER. CDR3 length equals 16 residues. The ends were cut back, 0 bases at V and 8 bases at J, with 17 bases in the middle. The CDR3 region has the DNA TGCGCCAGCAGCCAAGAACCAGCGGGCAGAGCACATGAGCAGTTCTTC. Protein product: CASSQEPAGRAHEQFF.

The V gene is TRBV29-1, the J gene TRBJ1-4, with TRBD1 as a possible D gene (5 bases). Germline CDR1 is SQVTM and CDR2 is ANQGSEA. CDR3 length: 14 amino acids. V was trimmed by 6 bases and J by 4 bases, leaving 15 bases between them. CDR3 sequence: CSVIPTENNEKLFF. The CDR3 bases are TGCAGCGTGATTCCGACAGAGAATAATGAAAAACTGTTTTTT.

This chain uses TRBV2 with TRBJ2-6; possible D gene TRBD2, 5 bases. CDR1 SNHLY and CDR2 FYNNEI come from the germline V gene. V lost 4 bases, J lost 0 bases, and 7 bases lay in between. The CDR3 covers 15 residues. The CDR3 DNA follows: TGTGCCAGCAGTGTCGGGGTCTCTGGGGCCAACGTCCTGACTTTC. Its protein is CASSVGVSGANVLTF.